The next 3 T cell receptor beta chains were all read from a single sample in a study of T cell responses to AZD1222 COVID-19 vaccine. The repertoire was sequenced with immunoSEQ multiplex PCR; TCRdb's copy has only in-frame clones and lacks some. The data contain 95,000 to 100,000 clones, about 88% of them singletons. The specimen was peripheral blood, collected 28 days after the second AZD1222 dose. The receptors stem from an adult who received the AZD1222 COVID-19 vaccine.

This chain uses TRBV28 with TRBJ2-2; possibly TRBD1 or TRBD2 for D (7 bases each). The V gene's germline CDR1 is MDHEN and CDR2 SYDVKM. Trimming left V 11 bases short and J 4 bases short, with 17 bases between. The CDR3 runs to 14 residues. The CDR3 nucleotides are TGTGCCGCAAGGGGGCGGGGGAGCACCGGGGAGCTGTTTTTT. Its translation: CAARGRGSTGELFF.

The gene calls are TRBV7-9 and TRBJ1-1; D unresolved. The CDR3 is made up of 11 amino acids. The germline gives CDR1 SEHNR, CDR2 FQNEAQ (reference sequence). V shed 3 bases and J shed 5 bases, with 4 bases lying between them. In nucleotides, the CDR3 is TGTGCCAGCAGCTTTAGAACTGAAGCTTTCTTT. Protein product: CASSFRTEAFF.

This chain joins TRBV19 and TRBJ1-1; D remains unclear. The germline CDR1 and CDR2 sequences are LNHDA and SQIVND (reference sequence). This CDR3 comprises 14 residues. The V and J ends lost 9 bases and 0 bases respectively, with 14 bases between them. CDR3 region: CASFTGEMNTEAFF. The CDR3 region has the DNA TGTGCCAGCTTTACCGGGGAAATGAACACTGAAGCTTTCTTT.